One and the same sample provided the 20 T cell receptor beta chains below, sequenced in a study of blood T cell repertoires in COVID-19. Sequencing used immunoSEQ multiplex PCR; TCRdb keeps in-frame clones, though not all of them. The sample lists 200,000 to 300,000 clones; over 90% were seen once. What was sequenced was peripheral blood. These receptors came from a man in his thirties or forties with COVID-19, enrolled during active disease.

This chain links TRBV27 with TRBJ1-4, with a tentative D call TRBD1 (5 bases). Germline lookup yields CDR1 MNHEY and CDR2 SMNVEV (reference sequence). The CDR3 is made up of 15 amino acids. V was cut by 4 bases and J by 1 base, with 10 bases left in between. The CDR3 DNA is TGTGCCAGCAGTTATCAGGGAGGAACTAATGAAAAACTGTTTTTT. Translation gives CASSYQGGTNEKLFF.

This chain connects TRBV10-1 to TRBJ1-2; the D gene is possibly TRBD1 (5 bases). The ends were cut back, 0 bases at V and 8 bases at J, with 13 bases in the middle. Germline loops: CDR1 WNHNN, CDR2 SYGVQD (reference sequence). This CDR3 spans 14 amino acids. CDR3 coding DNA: TGCGCCAGCAGTGAGTCGAGGAACGGGGGAGGCTACACCTTC. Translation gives CASSESRNGGGYTF.

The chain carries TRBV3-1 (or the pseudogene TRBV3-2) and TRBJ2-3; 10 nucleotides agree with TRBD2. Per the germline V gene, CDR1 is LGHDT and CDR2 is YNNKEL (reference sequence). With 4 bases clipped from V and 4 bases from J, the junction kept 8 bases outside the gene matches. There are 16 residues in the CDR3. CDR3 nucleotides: TGTGCCAGCAGCCCGCGACTAGCGGGTTTATCAGATACGCAGTATTTT. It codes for CASSPRLAGLSDTQYF.

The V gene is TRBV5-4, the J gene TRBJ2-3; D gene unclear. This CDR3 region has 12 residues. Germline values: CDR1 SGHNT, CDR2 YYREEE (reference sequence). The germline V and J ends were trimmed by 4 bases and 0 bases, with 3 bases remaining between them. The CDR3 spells CASSTSTDTQYF. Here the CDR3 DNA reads TGTGCCAGCAGCACTAGCACAGATACGCAGTATTTT.

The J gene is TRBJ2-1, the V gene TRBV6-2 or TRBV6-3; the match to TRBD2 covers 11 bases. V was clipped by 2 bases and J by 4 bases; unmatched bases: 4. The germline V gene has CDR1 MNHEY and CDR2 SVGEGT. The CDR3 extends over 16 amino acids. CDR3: CASSYGASGGYNEQFF. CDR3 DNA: TGTGCCAGCAGTTACGGGGCTAGCGGGGGGTACAATGAGCAGTTCTTC.

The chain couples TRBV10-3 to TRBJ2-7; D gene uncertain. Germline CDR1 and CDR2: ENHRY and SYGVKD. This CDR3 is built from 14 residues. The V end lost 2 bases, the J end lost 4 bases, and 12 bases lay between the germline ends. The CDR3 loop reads CAISEINSLYEQYF. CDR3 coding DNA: TGTGCCATCAGTGAGATTAATAGCTTGTACGAGCAGTACTTC.

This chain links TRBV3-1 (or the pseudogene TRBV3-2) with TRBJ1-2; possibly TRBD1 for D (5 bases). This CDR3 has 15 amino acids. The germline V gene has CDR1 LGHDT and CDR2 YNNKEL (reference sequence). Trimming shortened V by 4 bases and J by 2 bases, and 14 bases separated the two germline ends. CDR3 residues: CASSLRAGENYGYTF. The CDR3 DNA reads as TGTGCCAGCAGCCTCCGGGCGGGGGAAAACTATGGCTACACCTTC.

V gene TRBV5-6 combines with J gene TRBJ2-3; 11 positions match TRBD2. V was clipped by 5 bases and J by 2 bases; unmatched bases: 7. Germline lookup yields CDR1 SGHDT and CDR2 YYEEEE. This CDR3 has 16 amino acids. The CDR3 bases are TGTGCCAGCAGTTGGAGACTAGCGGGGTTCACAGATACGCAGTATTTT. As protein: CASSWRLAGFTDTQYF.

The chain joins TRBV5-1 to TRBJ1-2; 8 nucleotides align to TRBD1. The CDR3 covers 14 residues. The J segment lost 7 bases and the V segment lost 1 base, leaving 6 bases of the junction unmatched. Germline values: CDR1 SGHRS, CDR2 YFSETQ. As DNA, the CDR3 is TGCGCCAGCAGCTTGTCAGGGGGCGCGGGTGGCTACACCTTC. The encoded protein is CASSLSGGAGGYTF.

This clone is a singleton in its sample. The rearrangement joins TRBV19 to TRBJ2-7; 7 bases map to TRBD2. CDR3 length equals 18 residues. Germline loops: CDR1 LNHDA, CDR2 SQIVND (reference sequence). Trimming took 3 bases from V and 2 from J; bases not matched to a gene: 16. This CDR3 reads CASSISTSGGYWAYEQYF. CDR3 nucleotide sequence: TGTGCCAGTAGTATCTCTACCTCCGGGGGGTATTGGGCCTACGAGCAGTACTTC.

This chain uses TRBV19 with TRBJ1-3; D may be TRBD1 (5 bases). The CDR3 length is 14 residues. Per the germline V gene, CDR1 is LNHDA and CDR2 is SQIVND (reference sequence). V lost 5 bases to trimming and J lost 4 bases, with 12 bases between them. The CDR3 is CASSLGGFGNTIYF. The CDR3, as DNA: TGTGCCAGTAGTTTGGGGGGATTCGGAAACACCATATATTTT.

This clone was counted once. The CDR3 DNA reads as TGTGCCAGCAGCTCTGGACATACCTTGAACACTGAAGCTTTCTTT. Residues: CASSSGHTLNTEAFF. The chain uses TRBV5-5 and TRBJ1-1; D perhaps matches TRBD1 (5 bases). The CDR3 covers 15 residues. CDR1 is SGHKS, CDR2 YYEKEE, per germline (reference sequence). Trimming took 3 bases from V and 0 from J, leaving 12 bases between them.

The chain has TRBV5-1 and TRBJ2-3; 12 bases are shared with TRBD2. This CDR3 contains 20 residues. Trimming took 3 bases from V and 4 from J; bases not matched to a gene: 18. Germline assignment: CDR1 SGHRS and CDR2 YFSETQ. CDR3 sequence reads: CASSSPFGTSGPGLADTQYF. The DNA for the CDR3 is TGCGCCAGCAGCTCCCCCTTCGGGACTAGCGGGCCAGGATTGGCAGATACGCAGTATTTT.

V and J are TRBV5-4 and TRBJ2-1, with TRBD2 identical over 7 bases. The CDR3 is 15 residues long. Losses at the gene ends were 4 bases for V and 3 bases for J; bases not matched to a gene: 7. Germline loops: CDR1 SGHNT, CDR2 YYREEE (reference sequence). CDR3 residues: CASSGEAGSYNEQFF. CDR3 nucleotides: TGTGCCAGCAGCGGCGAAGCGGGGAGCTACAATGAGCAGTTCTTC.

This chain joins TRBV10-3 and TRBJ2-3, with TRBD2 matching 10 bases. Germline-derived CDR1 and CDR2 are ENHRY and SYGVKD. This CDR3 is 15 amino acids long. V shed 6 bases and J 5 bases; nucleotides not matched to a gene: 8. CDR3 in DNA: TGTGCCATCAGAGGTAGCGGGGGGCGAGGAGATACGCAGTATTTT. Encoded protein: CAIRGSGGRGDTQYF.

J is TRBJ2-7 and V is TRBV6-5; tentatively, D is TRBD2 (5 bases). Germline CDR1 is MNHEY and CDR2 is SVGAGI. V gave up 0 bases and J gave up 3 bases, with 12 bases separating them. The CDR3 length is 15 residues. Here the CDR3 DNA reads TGTGCCAGCAGTTACTCGAATACGGGAATCTACGAGCAGTACTTC. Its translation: CASSYSNTGIYEQYF.

The CDR3: CASSFGEENYGYTF. The CDR3 nucleotides are TGTGCCAGCAGCTTTGGGGAGGAAAACTATGGCTACACCTTC. This chain connects TRBV7-9 to TRBJ1-2; D unresolved. V was clipped by 3 bases and J by 2 bases, with 10 bases between them. There are 14 residues in the CDR3. Germline-derived CDR1 and CDR2 are SEHNR and FQNEAQ (reference sequence).

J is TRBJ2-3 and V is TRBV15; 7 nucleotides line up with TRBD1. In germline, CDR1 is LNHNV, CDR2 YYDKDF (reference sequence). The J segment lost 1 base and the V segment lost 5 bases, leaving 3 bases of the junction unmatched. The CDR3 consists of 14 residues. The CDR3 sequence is CATSLGGGTDTQYF. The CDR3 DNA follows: TGTGCCACCAGCCTAGGGGGCGGCACAGATACGCAGTATTTT.

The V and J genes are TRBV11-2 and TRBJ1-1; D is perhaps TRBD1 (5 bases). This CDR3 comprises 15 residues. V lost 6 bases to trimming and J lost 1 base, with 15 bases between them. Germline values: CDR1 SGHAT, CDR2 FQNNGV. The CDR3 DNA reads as TGTGCCAGCAGAATGACCTTTGGACAGAACACTGAAGCTTTCTTT. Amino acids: CASRMTFGQNTEAFF.

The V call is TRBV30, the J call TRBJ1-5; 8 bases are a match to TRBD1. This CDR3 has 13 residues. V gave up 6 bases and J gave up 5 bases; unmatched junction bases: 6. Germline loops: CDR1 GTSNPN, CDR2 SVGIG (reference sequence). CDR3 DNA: TGTGCCTGTACCGGGACAGGTGATCAGCCCCAGCATTTT. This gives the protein CACTGTGDQPQHF. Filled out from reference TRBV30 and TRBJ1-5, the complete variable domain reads SQTIHQWPATLVQPVGSPLSLECTVEGTSNPNLYWYRQAAGRGLQLLFYSVGIGQISSEVPQNLSASRPQDRQFILSSKKLLLSDSGFYLCACTGTGDQPQHFGDGTRLSIL.